A selection of T cell receptor beta chains follows, all from one sample in a study of blood T cell repertoires in COVID-19. Data came from immunoSEQ multiplex PCR; TCRdb stores just in-frame clones and leaves some out. The sample shows 15,000 to 20,000 clones, around nine tenths of them seen only once. The sample taken for sequencing was peripheral blood. These receptors were obtained from a human donor in a cohort sampled during active COVID-19. CDR3s include the opening cysteine and the closing phenylalanine or tryptophan. The order of the fields is J gene, clone size, D gene, V gene, CDR3 DNA, CDR3 protein. A D gene is named only where the DNA matches it firmly. A clone size is listed for some rows: how often the clone was seen (once, few, many), or a class if it is expanded.

J gene: TRBJ2-1; clone size: NA; D gene: TRBD2; V gene: TRBV19; CDR3 DNA: TGTGCCAGTAGTCAAGGGACTAGCGGGGGGGCATTCTACAATGAGCAGTTCTTC; CDR3 protein: CASSQGTSGGAFYNEQFF
J gene: TRBJ2-6; clone size: NA; D gene: NA; V gene: TRBV27; CDR3 DNA: TGTGCCAGCACCGCAACAGGATCCGCTGGGGCCAACGTCCTGACTTTC; CDR3 protein: CASTATGSAGANVLTF
J gene: TRBJ2-1; clone size: once; D gene: TRBD2; V gene: TRBV7-8; CDR3 DNA: TGTGCCAGCAGCTTACGATCGAGCGGGGGGGCGGGCAATGAGCAGTTCTTC; CDR3 protein: CASSLRSSGGAGNEQFF
J gene: TRBJ2-7; clone size: NA; D gene: NA; V gene: TRBV11-2; CDR3 DNA: TGTGCCAGCAGCTTAGATCTCCAGAGGTTGGGCTACGAGCAGTACTTC; CDR3 protein: CASSLDLQRLGYEQYF
J gene: TRBJ2-2; clone size: NA; D gene: TRBD1; V gene: TRBV2; CDR3 DNA: TGTGCCAGCAGCCGGGACAGGGTCGACACCGGGGAGCTGTTTTTT; CDR3 protein: CASSRDRVDTGELFF
J gene: TRBJ2-6; clone size: NA; D gene: TRBD1; V gene: TRBV19; CDR3 DNA: TGTGCCAGTAGTATCAGAGACAGGGGGCGACTTGGGGCCAACGTCCTGACTTTC; CDR3 protein: CASSIRDRGRLGANVLTF
J gene: TRBJ1-1; clone size: NA; D gene: TRBD1; V gene: TRBV7-8; CDR3 DNA: TGTGCCAGCAGCTACGCCCGGACAGGGGGAATGGGAGCTTTCTTT; CDR3 protein: CASSYARTGGMGAFF
J gene: TRBJ1-4; clone size: NA; D gene: NA; V gene: TRBV18; CDR3 DNA: TGTGCCAGCTCCCAGAATGCGCGGAGCGCAGCTAATGAAAAACTGTTTTTT; CDR3 protein: CASSQNARSAANEKLFF
J gene: TRBJ2-3; clone size: few; D gene: TRBD1; V gene: TRBV7-9; CDR3 DNA: TGTGCCACGACGGGACAGGGTAGCACAGATACGCAGTATTTT; CDR3 protein: CATTGQGSTDTQYF
J gene: TRBJ2-3; clone size: NA; D gene: NA; V gene: TRBV3-1/TRBV3-2; CDR3 DNA: TGTGCCAGCAGTCACACAGATACGCAGTATTTT; CDR3 protein: CASSHTDTQYF
J gene: TRBJ1-1; clone size: NA; D gene: NA; V gene: TRBV5-1; CDR3 DNA: TGCGCCAGCAGCTTGACGGGGTCTGAAGCTTTCTTT; CDR3 protein: CASSLTGSEAFF
J gene: TRBJ1-3; clone size: NA; D gene: NA; V gene: TRBV10-3; CDR3 DNA: TGTGCCAACCGGTTCGAGACCATATATTTT; CDR3 protein: CANRFETIYF
J gene: TRBJ1-5; clone size: NA; D gene: NA; V gene: TRBV27; CDR3 DNA: TGTGCCAGCAGTTTACGGGGGAGCAATCAGCCCCAGCATTTT; CDR3 protein: CASSLRGSNQPQHF
J gene: TRBJ2-4; clone size: NA; D gene: TRBD2; V gene: TRBV7-9; CDR3 DNA: TGTGCCAGCAGCCCTCAGACTAGCGGGGGGTTCAAAAACATTCAGTACTTC; CDR3 protein: CASSPQTSGGFKNIQYF
J gene: TRBJ1-5; clone size: NA; D gene: NA; V gene: TRBV6-5; CDR3 DNA: TGTGCCAGCATCCAGGACTCGGGCTTCCAGCCCCAGCATTTT; CDR3 protein: CASIQDSGFQPQHF
J gene: TRBJ2-3; clone size: NA; D gene: NA; V gene: TRBV6-1; CDR3 DNA: TGTGCCAGCAGTGAAAGGGCGGGATGGGCAGATACGCAGTATTTT; CDR3 protein: CASSERAGWADTQYF
J gene: TRBJ1-1; clone size: NA; D gene: NA; V gene: TRBV19; CDR3 DNA: TGTGCCAGTAGTCCTCGGGGAGGGTGGGCTGAAGCTTTCTTT; CDR3 protein: CASSPRGGWAEAFF
J gene: TRBJ1-4; clone size: NA; D gene: NA; V gene: TRBV4-2; CDR3 DNA: TGTGCCAGCAGCCAACAGGCCGATGAAAAACTGTTTTTT; CDR3 protein: CASSQQADEKLFF
J gene: TRBJ2-2; clone size: NA; D gene: NA; V gene: TRBV15; CDR3 DNA: TGTGCCACCAGCAGAGGGCCAGTCTCGAACACCGGGGAGCTGTTTTTT; CDR3 protein: CATSRGPVSNTGELFF
J gene: TRBJ2-7; clone size: NA; D gene: NA; V gene: TRBV5-6; CDR3 DNA: TGTGCCAGCAGCTTGCGGCTAGCCGGGTTCCCCTACGAGCAGTACTTC; CDR3 protein: CASSLRLAGFPYEQYF
J gene: TRBJ2-6; clone size: NA; D gene: NA; V gene: TRBV2; CDR3 DNA: TGTGCCAGCAAGGGGGTAGGGAGGGTTTATGGGGCCAACGTCCTGACTTTC; CDR3 protein: CASKGVGRVYGANVLTF
J gene: TRBJ2-2; clone size: NA; D gene: NA; V gene: TRBV29-1; CDR3 DNA: TGCAGCGCTTCAAACACCGGGGAGCTGTTTTTT; CDR3 protein: CSASNTGELFF
J gene: TRBJ2-1; clone size: NA; D gene: TRBD1; V gene: TRBV4-1; CDR3 DNA: TGCGCCAGCAGCTGGACAGGTAATGAGCAGTTCTTC; CDR3 protein: CASSWTGNEQFF
J gene: TRBJ2-3; clone size: NA; D gene: NA; V gene: TRBV7-9; CDR3 DNA: TGTGCCAGCAGCTTAGGGGCTTCCACAGATACGCAGTATTTT; CDR3 protein: CASSLGASTDTQYF
J gene: TRBJ1-2; clone size: NA; D gene: NA; V gene: TRBV6-5; CDR3 DNA: TGTGCCAGACGAGCCCCCCCCCGATCCTCCTATGGCTACACCTTC; CDR3 protein: CARRAPPRSSYGYTF
J gene: TRBJ1-2; clone size: NA; D gene: NA; V gene: TRBV12-3/TRBV12-4; CDR3 DNA: TGTGCCAGCAGTTACAGGAACCTTGGTGGCTACACCTTC; CDR3 protein: CASSYRNLGGYTF
J gene: TRBJ2-1; clone size: NA; D gene: TRBD1; V gene: TRBV4-1; CDR3 DNA: TGCGCCAGCAGCCAAGGGGGCAGGGGGCCCTACAATGAGCAGTTCTTC; CDR3 protein: CASSQGGRGPYNEQFF
J gene: TRBJ1-5; clone size: NA; D gene: TRBD1; V gene: TRBV27; CDR3 DNA: TGTGCCAGCGGACTACAACTAACAGGGGGCCGCAATCAGCCCCAGCATTTT; CDR3 protein: CASGLQLTGGRNQPQHF
J gene: TRBJ2-4; clone size: NA; D gene: NA; V gene: TRBV12-3/TRBV12-4; CDR3 DNA: TGTGCCAGCAGTTCACGGACTTTAAACATTCAGTACTTC; CDR3 protein: CASSSRTLNIQYF
J gene: TRBJ1-1; clone size: NA; D gene: NA; V gene: TRBV27; CDR3 DNA: TGTGCCAGCAGTCTGACAGGGAACACTGAAGCTTTCTTT; CDR3 protein: CASSLTGNTEAFF
J gene: TRBJ1-1; clone size: NA; D gene: TRBD1; V gene: TRBV14; CDR3 DNA: TGTGCCAGCAGCCCCTGGACAGGGCGCACAGAAGCTTTCTTT; CDR3 protein: CASSPWTGRTEAFF
J gene: TRBJ1-3; clone size: once; D gene: NA; V gene: TRBV30; CDR3 DNA: TGTGCCTGGAGTGGAATCGGACAATCTGGAAACACCATATATTTT; CDR3 protein: CAWSGIGQSGNTIYF
J gene: TRBJ2-3; clone size: once; D gene: TRBD2; V gene: TRBV3-1/TRBV3-2; CDR3 DNA: TGTGCCAGCAGCCAACTTATGGGCGGGGGACCTAGCACAGATACGCAGTATTTT; CDR3 protein: CASSQLMGGGPSTDTQYF
J gene: TRBJ1-3; clone size: once; D gene: TRBD1; V gene: TRBV2; CDR3 DNA: TGTGCCAGCAGCGGACGGGACAGGGGAGGAAACACCATATATTTT; CDR3 protein: CASSGRDRGGNTIYF
J gene: TRBJ1-2; clone size: NA; D gene: TRBD1; V gene: TRBV9; CDR3 DNA: TGTGCCAGCAGCGTAAGCGTCGACAGGGGGAATGGCTACACCTTC; CDR3 protein: CASSVSVDRGNGYTF
J gene: TRBJ1-2; clone size: NA; D gene: TRBD1; V gene: TRBV3-1/TRBV3-2; CDR3 DNA: TGTGCCAGCAGCCTTGGGGGGACAGGTCTGAACTATGGCTACACCTTC; CDR3 protein: CASSLGGTGLNYGYTF
J gene: TRBJ1-1; clone size: NA; D gene: NA; V gene: TRBV19; CDR3 DNA: TGTGCCAGTAGGTTGGGCAGGAACACTGAAGCTTTCTTT; CDR3 protein: CASRLGRNTEAFF
J gene: TRBJ2-2; clone size: NA; D gene: NA; V gene: TRBV6-5; CDR3 DNA: TGTGCCAGCAGTCCGACTACCCGTGGCACCGGGGAGCTGTTTTTT; CDR3 protein: CASSPTTRGTGELFF
J gene: TRBJ2-5; clone size: NA; D gene: TRBD1; V gene: TRBV9; CDR3 DNA: TGTGCCAGCAGCCCCCGGGGGACAGGGCCAGGGACCCAGTACTTC; CDR3 protein: CASSPRGTGPGTQYF
J gene: TRBJ1-2; clone size: NA; D gene: NA; V gene: TRBV6-1; CDR3 DNA: TGTGCCAGCAGTGACGGACAGTCCGGTCCTGGCTATGGCTACACCTTC; CDR3 protein: CASSDGQSGPGYGYTF
J gene: TRBJ1-5; clone size: once; D gene: TRBD1; V gene: TRBV5-1; CDR3 DNA: TGCGCCAGCAGCACAGGACAGGGGGGCAGCAATCAGCCCCAGCATTTT; CDR3 protein: CASSTGQGGSNQPQHF
J gene: TRBJ2-3; clone size: NA; D gene: TRBD2; V gene: TRBV27; CDR3 DNA: TGTGCCAGCAGTTCGAATCTAGCGGGGACCACAGATACGCAGTATTTT; CDR3 protein: CASSSNLAGTTDTQYF
J gene: TRBJ2-3; clone size: large; D gene: TRBD2; V gene: TRBV10-1; CDR3 DNA: TGCGCCAGCAGTCCAGGACTAGGAAGTACAGATACGCAGTATTTT; CDR3 protein: CASSPGLGSTDTQYF
J gene: TRBJ2-2; clone size: once; D gene: TRBD2; V gene: TRBV12-3/TRBV12-4; CDR3 DNA: TGTGCCAGTAAGCCGGGAGGACCCGGGGAGCTGTTTTTT; CDR3 protein: CASKPGGPGELFF
J gene: TRBJ1-2; clone size: NA; D gene: NA; V gene: TRBV7-9; CDR3 DNA: TGTGCCAGCAGAGGTGGGGGCAACCCCGATGGCTACACCTTC; CDR3 protein: CASRGGGNPDGYTF
J gene: TRBJ2-7; clone size: NA; D gene: NA; V gene: TRBV30; CDR3 DNA: TGTGCCTGGAGTGAGAATGAGGGGGTCGAGCAGTACTTC; CDR3 protein: CAWSENEGVEQYF
J gene: TRBJ1-1; clone size: NA; D gene: NA; V gene: TRBV7-3; CDR3 DNA: TGTGCCAGCAGCGTTGTTTCGGGGAACACTGAAGCTTTCTTT; CDR3 protein: CASSVVSGNTEAFF
J gene: TRBJ2-2; clone size: NA; D gene: NA; V gene: TRBV3-1/TRBV3-2; CDR3 DNA: TGTGCCAGCAGCCAAGTCCCAGGGGTGGTCGGGGAGCTGTTTTTT; CDR3 protein: CASSQVPGVVGELFF
J gene: TRBJ1-2; clone size: once; D gene: TRBD1; V gene: TRBV5-4; CDR3 DNA: TGTGCCAGCAGCCGCACAGGGGGCAGAGGCTACACCTTC; CDR3 protein: CASSRTGGRGYTF
J gene: TRBJ1-2; clone size: NA; D gene: TRBD1; V gene: TRBV25-1; CDR3 DNA: TGTGCCAGCAGTGAATATATTACAGGGGGCTATGGCTACACCTTC; CDR3 protein: CASSEYITGGYGYTF
J gene: TRBJ1-2; clone size: NA; D gene: TRBD1; V gene: TRBV27; CDR3 DNA: TGTGCCAGCAGGGGGGACAGCCTCTATGGCTACACCTTC; CDR3 protein: CASRGDSLYGYTF
J gene: TRBJ1-5; clone size: few; D gene: TRBD1; V gene: TRBV10-3; CDR3 DNA: TGTGCCATCAAGGCGACAGGGAGCAATCAGCCCCAGCATTTT; CDR3 protein: CAIKATGSNQPQHF